The 3 T cell receptor beta chains listed next were all sequenced from one sample in a study of blood T cell repertoires in COVID-19. Some clones are missing from TCRdb's copy, which holds only in-frame ones; the method was immunoSEQ multiplex PCR. The sample lists approximately 470,000 clones, around 90% occurring once. The specimen sequenced was PBMCs or T cells enriched from blood (not recorded which). All receptors come from a woman between 18 and 29 years old who had recovered from COVID-19.

The chain recombines TRBV19 with TRBJ1-5; the D is unclear. The V gene's germline CDR1 is LNHDA and CDR2 SQIVND (reference sequence). This CDR3 has 13 amino acids. Trimming stripped 8 bases from V and 0 bases from J, with 8 bases between. CDR3 in amino acids: CASEQNSNQPQHF. CDR3 bases: TGTGCCAGTGAACAGAATAGCAATCAGCCCCAGCATTTT.

This chain joins TRBV3-1 (or the pseudogene TRBV3-2) and TRBJ2-5; 14 bases agree with TRBD2. The germline gives CDR1 LGHDT, CDR2 YNNKEL (reference sequence). The CDR3 loop spans 19 amino acids. Trimming removed 0 bases from V and 1 base from J; junction bases left unmatched: 7. The CDR3 DNA is TGTGCCAGCAGCCAAGATTGGACTAGCGGGGGGCGAACCCAAGAGACCCAGTACTTC. Protein product: CASSQDWTSGGRTQETQYF.

V is TRBV28 and J is TRBJ1-5; TRBD1 is a possible D gene (5 bases). Germline loops: CDR1 MDHEN, CDR2 SYDVKM. V was pared by 6 bases and J by 3 bases, with 12 bases between. The CDR3 has 14 residues. Here the CDR3 reads CASSAGGANQPQHF. The CDR3 bases are TGTGCCAGCAGCGCGGGGGGTGCCAATCAGCCCCAGCATTTT.